The 18 T cell receptor beta chains in this list originate from one sample, sequenced in a study of control samples from healthy donors and cancer patients. Profiling relied on immunoSEQ multiplex PCR, and the TCRdb table lists in-frame clones only, not all of them. The sample contains under 450,000 clones, approximately 90% of which appear only once. The sample comprised PBMCs. All receptors come from a man aged 40-50 years with head and neck cancer.

About this clone itself: The same CDR3 can be traced to other DNA sequences in this sample. V gene TRBV11-3 combines with J gene TRBJ2-1; maybe TRBD2 (6 bases). Germline loops: CDR1 SGHNT, CDR2 YENEEA. V was shortened by 9 bases and J by 7 bases, with 16 bases between the two germline ends. The CDR3 covers 13 residues. The CDR3 nucleotides are TGTGCCAGTAGCCCGGGACTGACTAATGAGCAGTTCTTC. As protein: CASSPGLTNEQFF.

The genes are TRBV6-5 and TRBJ2-7, with TRBD2 matching 7 bases. V was clipped by 3 bases and J by 2 bases; unmatched bases: 10. The CDR3 loop spans 16 amino acids. Looked up from germline, CDR1 is MNHEY and CDR2 is SVGAGI. The CDR3 DNA follows: TGTGCCAGCAGTTATAATGGGAGGGAAGGGGCCTACGAGCAGTACTTC. Residues: CASSYNGREGAYEQYF.

The chain employs TRBV6-5 and TRBJ1-2; 7 nucleotides line up with TRBD1. The CDR3 consists of 16 residues. V shed 4 bases and J 3 bases; nucleotides not matched to a gene: 11. Per the germline V gene, CDR1 is MNHEY and CDR2 is SVGAGI. CDR3 sequence reads: CASSFTGTANDYGYTF. The CDR3 DNA reads as TGTGCCAGCAGTTTCACCGGGACAGCTAATGACTATGGCTACACCTTC.

The chain is built from TRBV24-1 and TRBJ2-3; 9 bases match TRBD1. This CDR3 contains 15 residues. The V gene's germline CDR1 is KGHDR and CDR2 SFDVKD. V was pared by 5 bases and J by 5 bases, with 7 bases of the junction left unmatched. CDR3 region: CATSAGGQGIDTQYF. The CDR3 DNA sequence: TGTGCCACCAGTGCGGGGGGACAGGGTATAGATACGCAGTATTTT.

The V and J genes are TRBV7-9 and TRBJ2-3, with D maybe TRBD1 (6 bases). V was trimmed by 1 base and J by 2 bases, leaving 16 bases between them. CDR3 size: 17 residues. Germline-derived CDR1 and CDR2 are SEHNR and FQNEAQ (reference sequence). The CDR3 sequence: CASSLGMSGGLTDTQYF. The CDR3 DNA reads TGTGCCAGCAGCTTAGGAATGAGTGGGGGCCTCACAGATACGCAGTATTTT.

The rearrangement uses TRBV7-3 and TRBJ2-1; 9 bases map to TRBD2. J lost 9 bases, V lost 7 bases, and 10 bases had no gene match. This CDR3 spans 14 amino acids. Per the germline V gene, CDR1 is SGHTA and CDR2 is FQGTGA. CDR3 bases: TGTGCCAGCAAAAAGGCGGGAGGGCCGGGTGAGCAGTTCTTC. It codes for CASKKAGGPGEQFF.

The chain links TRBV6-2 or TRBV6-3 to TRBJ2-2, with D perhaps matching TRBD2 (7 bases). Trimming left V 2 bases short and J 1 base short, with 17 bases between. The CDR3 runs 18 residues. CDR1 and CDR2 (germline): MNHEY, SVGEGT. The CDR3 coding sequence is TGTGCCAGCAGTTACACCTACGACAGGACTAGGAACACCGGGGAGCTGTTTTTT. Its protein product is CASSYTYDRTRNTGELFF.

The rearrangement joins TRBV19 to TRBJ2-5; 9 nucleotides match TRBD2. In germline, CDR1 is LNHDA, CDR2 SQIVND (reference sequence). V was pared by 3 bases and J by 1 base, with 3 bases of the junction left unmatched. The CDR3 is 15 residues long. This chain's CDR3 is CASSILAGSQETQYF. CDR3 nucleotide sequence: TGTGCCAGTAGTATTCTAGCGGGGAGCCAAGAGACCCAGTACTTC.

This chain uses TRBV28 with TRBJ1-2; the match to TRBD1 covers 7 bases. Germline V lookup: CDR1 MDHEN, CDR2 SYDVKM. V gave up 6 bases and J gave up 2 bases; unmatched junction bases: 9. This CDR3 is 15 amino acids long. The CDR3: CASRFFDRANYGYTF. In DNA, the CDR3 is TGTGCCAGCAGATTCTTCGACAGGGCCAACTATGGCTACACCTTC.

This chain joins TRBV6-2 or TRBV6-3 and TRBJ1-4, with TRBD1 as a possible D gene (5 bases). The V and J ends lost 4 bases and 0 bases respectively, with 12 bases between them. The length of the CDR3 is 16 residues. The germline gives CDR1 MNHEY, CDR2 SVGEGT. The CDR3 DNA reads as TGTGCCAGCAGTTCCCGGGACGGTGCAACTAATGAAAAACTGTTTTTT. Protein product: CASSSRDGATNEKLFF.

This chain uses TRBV9 with TRBJ1-2; tentatively, D is TRBD1 (5 bases). The CDR3 has 14 amino acids. The germline V gene has CDR1 SGDLS and CDR2 YYNGEE. Between the trimmed V and J ends, which lost 3 bases and 5 bases, there was a span of 14 bases. DNA of the CDR3: TGTGCCAGCAGCGCCGACGACGGACAATATGGCTACACCTTC. Translating it yields CASSADDGQYGYTF.

The gene calls are TRBV29-1 and TRBJ1-3; D possibly corresponds to TRBD1 (6 bases). V was shortened by 4 bases and J by 1 base, with 17 bases between the two germline ends. The V gene's germline CDR1 is SQVTM and CDR2 ANQGSEA. The CDR3 spans 16 residues. DNA of the CDR3: TGCAGCGTTGGAGTGGCAGGGACACCTTCTGGAAACACCATATATTTT. Its translation is CSVGVAGTPSGNTIYF.

The rearrangement uses TRBV7-8 and TRBJ1-1; no reliable D call. The CDR3 is 14 amino acids. The V gene lost 5 bases and the J gene lost 0 bases, with 10 bases spanning the gap. Germline V gene lookup returns CDR1 SGHVS and CDR2 FQNEAQ. This CDR3 is CASSHGLLNTEAFF. CDR3 nucleotide sequence: TGTGCCAGCAGCCACGGACTCTTGAACACTGAAGCTTTCTTT.

V gene TRBV27 combines with J gene TRBJ1-3; perhaps TRBD1 as D (5 bases). Trimming removed 4 bases at V and 4 bases at J, with 11 bases between. This CDR3 region has 14 residues. CDR1 and CDR2 from the germline V gene are MNHEY and SMNVEV (reference sequence). Written as DNA, the CDR3 is TGTGCCAGCAGTTCAGTCAGGGAGGGAAACACCATATATTTT. Translated, it gives CASSSVREGNTIYF.

The chain combines TRBV5-4 with TRBJ2-2; a possible D gene is TRBD1 (5 bases). The V gene lost 0 bases and the J gene lost 7 bases, with 16 bases spanning the gap. The CDR3 is made up of 16 amino acids. Germline CDR1 is SGHNT and CDR2 is YYREEE (reference sequence). The CDR3 reads CASSLGLGLADGELFF. The CDR3 DNA follows: TGTGCCAGCAGCTTGGGTCTGGGGCTGGCAGACGGGGAGCTGTTTTTT. Drawing the rest from reference TRBV5-4 and TRBJ2-2, the complete variable domain is ETGVTQSPTHLIKTRGQQVTLRCSSQSGHNTVSWYQQALGQGPQFIFQYYREEENGRGNFPPRFSGLQFPNYSSELNVNALELDDSALYLCASSLGLGLADGELFFGEGSRLTVL.

This clone has only one observation. This same CDR3 is encoded by further DNA sequences in the sample. V gene TRBV2 combines with J gene TRBJ1-2; a weak D match, TRBD1 (6 bases). CDR3 length: 15 amino acids. V shed 6 bases and J shed 4 bases, with 18 bases lying between them. Germline assignment: CDR1 SNHLY and CDR2 FYNNEI. CDR3 DNA sequence: TGTGCCAGCAGGGCTGGGGGCGAGGGGGGCTATGGCTACACCTTC. As protein: CASRAGGEGGYGYTF.

This rearrangement joins TRBV19 to TRBJ1-4; D is uncertain. Germline CDR1 reads LNHDA; CDR2 reads SQIVND (reference sequence). V dropped 6 bases and J dropped 13 bases, with 15 bases sitting between them. The CDR3 length is 12 residues. The CDR3 sequence is CASSTQSIGLFF. The CDR3 coding sequence is TGTGCCAGTAGCACACAGAGTATTGGACTGTTTTTT.

The chain joins TRBV5-1 to TRBJ1-1; D is unclear. V was pared by 1 base and J by 2 bases, with 12 bases between. The CDR3 is 15 amino acids. The germline CDR1 and CDR2 sequences are SGHRS and YFSETQ. CDR3 sequence (DNA): TGCGCCAGCAGCTTGAACGCAGGCACTAACACTGAAGCTTTCTTT. It translates to CASSLNAGTNTEAFF.